This record looks at one T cell receptor (beta chain) sequence and its context. The sample is drawn from a study of T cell repertoires in ileal Crohn's disease. Data came from immunoSEQ multiplex PCR; TCRdb stores just in-frame clones and leaves some out. The sample has roughly 13,000 clones; about three quarters are singletons. CDR1 is MDHEN and CDR2 is SYDVKM in the germline V gene. The CDR3 runs 13 residues. The ends were cut back, 4 bases at V and 8 bases at J, with 14 bases in the middle. The receptor was derived from an adult with Crohn's disease. This rearrangement joins TRBV28 to TRBJ1-2, with a weak D call TRBD1 (6 bases). Sequencing was carried out using ileal tissue. DNA of the CDR3: TGTGCCAGCAGTTACCCCGGGGGGCGGGGCTACACCTTC. This sequence encodes CASSYPGGRGYTF.